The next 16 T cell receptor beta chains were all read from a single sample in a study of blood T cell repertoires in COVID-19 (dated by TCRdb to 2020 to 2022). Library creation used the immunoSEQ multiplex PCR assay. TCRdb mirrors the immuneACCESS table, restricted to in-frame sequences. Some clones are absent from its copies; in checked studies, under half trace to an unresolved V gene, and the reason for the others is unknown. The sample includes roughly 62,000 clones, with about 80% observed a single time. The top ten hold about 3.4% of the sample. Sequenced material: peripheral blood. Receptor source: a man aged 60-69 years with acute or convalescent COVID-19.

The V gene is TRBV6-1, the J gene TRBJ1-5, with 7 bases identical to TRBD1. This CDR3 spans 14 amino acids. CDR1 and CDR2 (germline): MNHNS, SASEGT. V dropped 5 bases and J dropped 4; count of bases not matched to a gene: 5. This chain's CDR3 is CASSTLQGNQPQHF. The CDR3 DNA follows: TGTGCCAGCAGTACCTTACAGGGGAATCAGCCCCAGCATTTT.

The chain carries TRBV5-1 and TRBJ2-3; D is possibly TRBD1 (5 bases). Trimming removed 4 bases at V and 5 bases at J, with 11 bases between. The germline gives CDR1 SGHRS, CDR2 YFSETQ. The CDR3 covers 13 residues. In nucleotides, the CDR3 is TGCGCCAGCAGCCCGTTCCAGGGAGATACGCAGTATTTT. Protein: CASSPFQGDTQYF.

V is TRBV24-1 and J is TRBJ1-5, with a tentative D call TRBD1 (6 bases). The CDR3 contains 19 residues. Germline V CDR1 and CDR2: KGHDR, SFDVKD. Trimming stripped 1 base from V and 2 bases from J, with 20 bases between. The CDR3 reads CATSDLHASGGEGNQPQHF. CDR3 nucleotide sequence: TGTGCCACCAGTGATTTACATGCGTCGGGGGGCGAAGGCAATCAGCCCCAGCATTTT.

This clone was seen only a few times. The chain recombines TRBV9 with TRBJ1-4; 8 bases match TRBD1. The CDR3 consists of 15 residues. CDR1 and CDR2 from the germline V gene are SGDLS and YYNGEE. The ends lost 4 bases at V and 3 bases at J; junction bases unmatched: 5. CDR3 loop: CASSPSTGANEKLFF. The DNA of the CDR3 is TGTGCCAGCAGCCCGTCGACAGGGGCTAATGAAAAACTGTTTTTT.

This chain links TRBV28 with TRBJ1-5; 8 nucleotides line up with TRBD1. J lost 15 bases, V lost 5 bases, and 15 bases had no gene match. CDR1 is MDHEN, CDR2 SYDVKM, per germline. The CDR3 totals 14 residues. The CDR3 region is CASSPPGQASRRHF. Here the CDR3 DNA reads TGTGCCAGCAGTCCCCCGGGACAGGCCTCAAGAAGGCATTTT.

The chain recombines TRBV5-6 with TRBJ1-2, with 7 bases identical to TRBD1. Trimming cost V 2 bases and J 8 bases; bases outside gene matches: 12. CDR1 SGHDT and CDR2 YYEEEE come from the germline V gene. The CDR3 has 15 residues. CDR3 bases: TGTGCCAGCAGCTTTGTCTTTTCGGGGACAGTCGGCTACACCTTC. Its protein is CASSFVFSGTVGYTF.

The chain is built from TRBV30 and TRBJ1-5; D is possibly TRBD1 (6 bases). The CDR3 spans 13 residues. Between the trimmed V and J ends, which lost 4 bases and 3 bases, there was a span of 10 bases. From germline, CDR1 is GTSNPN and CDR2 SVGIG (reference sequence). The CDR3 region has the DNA TGTGCCTGGAACGGGGGGCCCAATCAGCCCCAGCATTTT. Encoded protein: CAWNGGPNQPQHF.

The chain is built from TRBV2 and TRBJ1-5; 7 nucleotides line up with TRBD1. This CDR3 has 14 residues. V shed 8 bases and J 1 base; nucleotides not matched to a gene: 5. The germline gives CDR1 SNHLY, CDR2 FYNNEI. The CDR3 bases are TGTGCCAGCTCCGCACAGGGGAGCAATCAGCCCCAGCATTTT. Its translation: CASSAQGSNQPQHF.

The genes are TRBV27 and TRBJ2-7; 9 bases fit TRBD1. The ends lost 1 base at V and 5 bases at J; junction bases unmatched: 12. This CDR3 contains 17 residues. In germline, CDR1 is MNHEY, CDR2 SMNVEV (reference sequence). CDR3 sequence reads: CASSLLPSGTGTDEQYF. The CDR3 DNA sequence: TGTGCCAGCAGTTTATTACCTTCCGGGACAGGGACGGACGAGCAGTACTTC.

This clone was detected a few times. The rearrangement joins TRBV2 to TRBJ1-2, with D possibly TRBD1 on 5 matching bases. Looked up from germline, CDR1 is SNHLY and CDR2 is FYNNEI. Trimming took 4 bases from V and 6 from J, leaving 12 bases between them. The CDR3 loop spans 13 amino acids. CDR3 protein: CASSAGGADGYTF. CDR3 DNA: TGTGCCAGCAGTGCTGGAGGGGCGGATGGCTACACCTTC.

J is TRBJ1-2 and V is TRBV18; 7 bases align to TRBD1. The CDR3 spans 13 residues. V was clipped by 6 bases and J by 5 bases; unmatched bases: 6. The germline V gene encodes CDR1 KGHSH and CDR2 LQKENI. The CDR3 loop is CASSPDRAYGYTF. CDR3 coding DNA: TGTGCCAGCTCGCCAGACAGGGCTTATGGCTACACCTTC.

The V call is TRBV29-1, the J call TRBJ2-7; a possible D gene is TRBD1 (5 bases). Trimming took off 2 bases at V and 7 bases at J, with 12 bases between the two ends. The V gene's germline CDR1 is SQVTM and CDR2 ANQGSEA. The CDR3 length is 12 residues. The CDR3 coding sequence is TGCAGCGTTGAACGTGACAGCAATGAGCAGTACTTC. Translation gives CSVERDSNEQYF.

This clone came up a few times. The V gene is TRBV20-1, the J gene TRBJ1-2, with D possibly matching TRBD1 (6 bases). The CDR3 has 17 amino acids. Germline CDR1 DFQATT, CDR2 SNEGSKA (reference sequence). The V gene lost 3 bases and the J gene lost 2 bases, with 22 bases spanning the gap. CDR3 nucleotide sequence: TGCAGTGCTAGTTGGCTGGGGGGGCGAGGGTTCAACTATGGCTACACCTTC. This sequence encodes CSASWLGGRGFNYGYTF.

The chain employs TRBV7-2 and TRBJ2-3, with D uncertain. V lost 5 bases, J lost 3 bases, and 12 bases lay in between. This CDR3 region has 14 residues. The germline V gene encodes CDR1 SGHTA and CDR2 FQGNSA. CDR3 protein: CASSQQFSTDTQYF. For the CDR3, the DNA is TGTGCCAGCAGCCAACAGTTCAGTACAGATACGCAGTATTTT.

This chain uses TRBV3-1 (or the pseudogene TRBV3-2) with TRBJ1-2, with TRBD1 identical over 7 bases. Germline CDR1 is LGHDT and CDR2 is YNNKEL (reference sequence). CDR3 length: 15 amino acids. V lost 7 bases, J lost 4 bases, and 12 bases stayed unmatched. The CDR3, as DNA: TGTGCCAGCACCAGGACAGGTGAACCCGCCTATGGCTACACCTTC. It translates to CASTRTGEPAYGYTF.

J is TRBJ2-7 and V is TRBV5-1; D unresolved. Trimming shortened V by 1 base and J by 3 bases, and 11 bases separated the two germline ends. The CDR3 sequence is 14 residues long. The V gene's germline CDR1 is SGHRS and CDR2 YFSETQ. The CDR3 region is CASSLSTGLYEQYF. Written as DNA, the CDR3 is TGCGCCAGCAGCTTGTCCACTGGGCTCTACGAGCAGTACTTC.